This T cell receptor beta chain was retrieved from a study of Tregs in tolerant kidney transplant recipients. Produced via immunoSEQ multiplex PCR; TCRdb's table is partial and in-frame only. The sample holds 75,000 to 95,000 clones, over 85% seen once. The material sequenced was CD8+ T cells from blood. The source is a human donor in good health.

The CDR3 nucleotides read TGTGCCAGCAGTGACGGGTCCGGCTACGAGCAGTACTTC. Protein: CASSDGSGYEQYF. This rearrangement joins TRBV27 to TRBJ2-7; D is undetermined. Germline CDR1 is MNHEY and CDR2 is SMNVEV (reference sequence). Trimming pared 5 bases from V and 3 bases from J, leaving 11 bases between. The CDR3 has 13 amino acids.